This TCR beta chain stems from a study of response to subunit inactivated influenza vaccine. V trimming: 6 bases; J trimming: 2 bases; junction bases outside the gene matches: 6. This CDR3 comprises 17 residues. Per germline, CDR1 ENHRY and CDR2 SYGVKD. Comment on this clonotype: The antigen is undetermined.

Study-wide results and caveats: Every seasonal influenza vaccination brings in few new T cells, the authors suggested.

TCRdb recomputed calls from the RT-PCR reads with MiXCR, one row per CDR3 protein. The profile shows around 750,000 distinct CDR3 sequences, approximately 22% of them singletons. The chain has TRBV10-3 and TRBJ2-1; TRBD2 matches at 14 bases. Sequences were derived from PBMCs from blood, sampled around 5 days after vaccination. This sequence originates from a man aged 50 to 60 who received an inactivated influenza vaccine. CDR3 DNA sequence: TGTGCCATCAGAGGGACTAGCGGGAGTATTCCCTACAATGAGCAGTTCTTC. This translates into CAIRGTSGSIPYNEQFF.